This T cell receptor (beta chain) is from a study of blood T cells in healthy people across ages. About the study: The template switching approach captured approximately one barcoded beta molecule for every two T cells.

Using a J-beta primer mix together with a sample-barcoded 5' primer, a second PCR was run for about 6 to 11 cycles. TCRdb analysed the 5' RACE reads with MiXCR anew, one entry per CDR3 protein. In the table there are around 800,000 distinct CDR3 sequences, about half of which are singletons. This clonotype has only a few counts. This CDR3 is 14 amino acids long. Germline CDR1 and CDR2: MNHEY and SMNVEV (reference sequence). V was trimmed by 3 bases and J by 4 bases, leaving 11 bases between them. The receptor was derived from a man older than 75 in good health. The V and J genes are TRBV27 and TRBJ2-3, with D possibly TRBD1 on 7 matching bases. Input material: blood. CDR3 in DNA: TGTGCCAGCAGTTTCCAGGGGGGTCCAGATACGCAGTATTTT. Its translation: CASSFQGGPDTQYF.